These 16 T cell receptor beta chains originate from one sample sequenced in a study of T cell repertoires in cytomegalovirus infection. Which antigens these TCRs recognize remains unknown. TCRdb itself ran the reads through MiXCR, one entry per CDR3 protein. The sample has some 220,000 distinct CDR3 sequences, around 40% seen once. The sample consisted of CD8+ T cells from cultured PBMCs, taken from culture after CMV antigen stimulation. The source of these receptors is a human donor in good health (CMV status not recorded). Some clones in this sample may be carry-over from other donors' samples.

This sequence joins TRBV7-9 and TRBJ2-1; D could derive from TRBD1 or TRBD2 (7 bases each). Trimming took 5 bases from V and 12 from J, leaving 14 bases between them. This CDR3 region has 12 residues. Germline assignment: CDR1 SEHNR and CDR2 FQNEAQ (reference sequence). The CDR3 reads CASSTSGGGQFF. The CDR3 DNA reads as TGTGCCAGCAGCACATCAGGGGGGGGGCAGTTCTTC. Variable domain in full (rest from reference TRBV7-9 and TRBJ2-1): DTGVSQNPRHKITKRGQNVTFRCDPISEHNRLYWYRQTLGQGPEFLTYFQNEAQLEKSRLLSDRFSAERPKGSFSTLEIQRTEQGDSAMYLCASSTSGGGQFFGPGTRLTVL.

The rearrangement links TRBV9 to TRBJ2-3; the D gene is possibly TRBD2 (6 bases). Germline V lookup: CDR1 SGDLS, CDR2 YYNGEE. Trimming took 3 bases from V and 1 from J, leaving 18 bases between them. The CDR3 loop spans 17 amino acids. CDR3 amino acids: CASSAGTVVVGTDTQYF. The CDR3 DNA reads as TGTGCCAGCAGCGCCGGGACTGTGGTGGTTGGCACAGATACGCAGTATTTT.

This clonotype was observed a handful of times. The J gene is TRBJ2-5, the V gene TRBV7-6; D is unclear. The V gene's germline CDR1 is SGHVS and CDR2 FNYEAQ. The V and J ends lost 9 bases and 2 bases respectively, with 22 bases between them. This CDR3 spans 16 amino acids. CDR3 sequence (DNA): TGTGCCAGTGACTCTTCATTCGGGTTTCAGCAAGAGACCCAGTACTTC. This encodes CASDSSFGFQQETQYF.

This clonotype has just a few counts. The CDR3 DNA reads TGTGCCAGCAGCCAAGATTTCGGACAGACTGAAGCTTTCTTT. It is translated as CASSQDFGQTEAFF. V usage is TRBV4-2 and J usage is TRBJ1-1; a possible D gene is TRBD1 (6 bases). This CDR3 has 14 amino acids. The V gene lost 0 bases and the J gene lost 5 bases, with 10 bases spanning the gap. Germline CDR1 and CDR2: LGHNA and YNFKEQ.

In this sample, this clonotype turned up many times. The V and J genes are TRBV11-2 and TRBJ2-5; TRBD1 is a possible D gene (6 bases). Trimming pared 5 bases from V and 5 bases from J, leaving 21 bases between. Germline assignment: CDR1 SGHAT and CDR2 FQNNGV. CDR3 length: 16 amino acids. Here the CDR3 reads CASSQHGTQWEETQYF. The CDR3 region has the DNA TGTGCCAGCAGCCAGCACGGGACACAATGGGAGGAGACCCAGTACTTC.

J is TRBJ2-4 and V is TRBV19, with 9 bases that match TRBD1. This CDR3 is 15 amino acids long. The germline V gene encodes CDR1 LNHDA and CDR2 SQIVND (reference sequence). Losses at the gene ends were 6 bases for V and 4 bases for J; bases not matched to a gene: 7. The CDR3: CASSPTGTGKNIQYF. The CDR3 DNA is TGTGCCAGTAGCCCAACCGGGACAGGGAAAAACATTCAGTACTTC. The entire variable domain, with the rest obtained from reference TRBV19 and TRBJ2-4, is as follows: DGGITQSPKYLFRKEGQNVTLSCEQNLNHDAMYWYRQDPGQGLRLIYYSQIVNDFQKGDIAEGYSVSREKKESFPLTVTSAQKNPTAFYLCASSPTGTGKNIQYFGAGTRLSVL.

This clonotype was counted ten times or more. This chain uses TRBV7-2 with TRBJ2-7; 11 nucleotides align to TRBD1. This CDR3 region has 15 residues. Germline assignment: CDR1 SGHTA and CDR2 FQGNSA. The J segment lost 4 bases and the V segment lost 5 bases, leaving 7 bases of the junction unmatched. The CDR3 is CASSPGTGGRYEQYF. As DNA, the CDR3 is TGTGCCAGCAGCCCGGGGACAGGGGGTCGGTACGAGCAGTACTTC.

This chain joins TRBV7-6 and TRBJ1-5, with D possibly TRBD1 on 6 matching bases. The germline gives CDR1 SGHVS, CDR2 FNYEAQ. V lost 2 bases to trimming and J lost 4 bases, with 15 bases between them. The CDR3 covers 16 residues. The CDR3 protein is CASSLSRTAQNQPQHF. The CDR3 region has the DNA TGTGCCAGCAGCTTAAGCCGGACAGCCCAAAATCAGCCCCAGCATTTT.

This clonotype was recorded only once. The chain combines TRBV13 with TRBJ2-1, with 9 nucleotides matching TRBD1. Germline CDR1 reads PRHDT; CDR2 reads FYEKMQ (reference sequence). The CDR3 sequence is 15 residues long. Trimming took 3 bases from V and 2 from J; bases not matched to a gene: 2. In DNA, the CDR3 is TGTGCCAGCAGCTTCGGGACAGGGACCTACAATGAGCAGTTCTTC. Protein: CASSFGTGTYNEQFF.

The chain is built from TRBV28 and TRBJ2-5, with TRBD2 matching 7 bases. Germline V gene lookup returns CDR1 MDHEN and CDR2 SYDVKM. This CDR3 has 18 residues. V lost 6 bases, J lost 9 bases, and 25 bases stayed unmatched. The CDR3 loop is CASSLWAGTFAGAQAQYF. DNA of the CDR3: TGTGCCAGCAGCCTATGGGCAGGGACCTTTGCGGGAGCGCAGGCCCAGTACTTC.

This clonotype has more than one count but fewer than ten. The chain links TRBV11-3 to TRBJ2-1, with 7 bases lining up with TRBD2. The CDR3 has 16 residues. Germline lookup yields CDR1 SGHNT and CDR2 YENEEA. V dropped 1 base and J dropped 0; count of bases not matched to a gene: 3. The CDR3 DNA reads as TGTGCCAGCAGCTTAGGGGGCGGGAGCTCCTACAATGAGCAGTTCTTC. The encoded protein is CASSLGGGSSYNEQFF. The full variable domain, in which reference TRBV11-3 and TRBJ2-1 provide the parts outside the CDR3, is EAGVVQSPRYKIIEKKQPVAFWCNPISGHNTLYWYLQNLGQGPELLIRYENEEAVDDSQLPKDRFSAERLKGVDSTLKIQPAELGDSAVYLCASSLGGGSSYNEQFFGPGTRLTVL.

Regarding this clonotype: No conserved phenylalanine or tryptophan ends this CDR3, so it is likely a read error. V and J are TRBV27 and TRBJ2-3; 12 bases fit TRBD2. The length of the CDR3 is 17 residues. Germline values: CDR1 MNHEY, CDR2 SMNVEV (reference sequence). The trim removed 3 bases at V and 6 bases at J, leaving 10 bases unmatched. CDR3 loop: CASSFGGLAGRWDTQYL. The CDR3 region has the DNA TGTGCCAGCAGTTTTGGAGGACTAGCGGGGCGTTGGGATACGCAGTATCTT.

The chain has TRBV10-3 and TRBJ1-1; D is ambiguous. The CDR3 runs to 15 residues. Trimming took 3 bases from V and 1 from J, leaving 12 bases between them. The germline CDR1 and CDR2 sequences are ENHRY and SYGVKD. CDR3 loop: CAISEPGSGNTEAFF. The DNA for the CDR3 is TGTGCCATCAGTGAACCGGGATCGGGGAACACTGAAGCTTTCTTT.

There are many counts of this clonotype. The chain is built from TRBV20-1 and TRBJ1-5; TRBD1 might be the D (6 bases). Looked up from germline, CDR1 is DFQATT and CDR2 is SNEGSKA (reference sequence). This CDR3 is built from 14 residues. V lost 0 bases, J lost 7 bases, and 13 bases lay in between. CDR3 DNA sequence: TGCAGTGCTAGAGATAGAACAGGGCTCCAGCCCCAGCATTTT. This translates into CSARDRTGLQPQHF.

Written as DNA, the CDR3 is TGTGCCAGCAGTGAATTTAGGGTAACAGATACGCAGTATTTT. Translation: CASSEFRVTDTQYF. V gene TRBV25-1 combines with J gene TRBJ2-3; D remains unclear. Trimming took 1 base from V and 3 from J, leaving 8 bases between them. CDR1 is MGHDK, CDR2 SYGVNS, per germline. The CDR3 spans 14 residues.

The chain couples TRBV7-9 to TRBJ2-7; TRBD2 agrees at 14 bases. The CDR3 totals 17 residues. Unmatched junction bases numbered 6, after V lost 5 bases and J lost 0 bases. From germline, CDR1 is SEHNR and CDR2 FQNEAQ (reference sequence). The CDR3 protein is CASSPRLAGGDSYEQYF. The CDR3 DNA sequence: TGTGCCAGCAGCCCGAGACTAGCGGGAGGGGACTCCTACGAGCAGTACTTC.